This is a list of T cell receptor beta chains from one sample in a study of neurological immune-mediated disorders. One entry per CDR3 protein, called by TCRdb with MiXCR from the 5' RACE reads. The sample lists approximately 65,000 distinct CDR3 sequences, about 5.2% occurring once. What was sequenced was PBMCs. The receptor source for this set is a human donor with multiple sclerosis. The donor label of this sample is uncertain. The CDR3 runs from the conserved cysteine through the conserved F or W. The D gene is left open where the match is weak.

j_call,d_call,v_call,cdr3_aa
TRBJ1-4,TRBD1,TRBV7-9,CASSRRQGGGYNEKLFF
TRBJ1-1,TRBD1,TRBV12-3/TRBV12-4,CASTPETGGVTEAFF
TRBJ2-1,NA,TRBV11-2,CASSQRLSSYNEQFF
TRBJ2-6,NA,TRBV28,CASTLMGASGANVLTF
TRBJ2-7,TRBD1,TRBV20-1,CSAISGTGGMYEQYF
TRBJ2-1,NA,TRBV7-2,CASSRSIEQFF
TRBJ2-7,TRBD1,TRBV7-8,CASSRDRATYEQYF
TRBJ2-2,NA,TRBV20-1,CSARGGVHTGELFF
TRBJ1-3,NA,TRBV5-1,CASSPGGSGNTIYF
TRBJ1-5,TRBD1,TRBV7-9,CASSLTGERQPQHF
TRBJ1-1,TRBD1,TRBV20-1,CSASKGARNTEAFF
TRBJ1-3,NA,TRBV5-6,CASSSTGPGNTIYF
TRBJ1-1,NA,TRBV3-1,CASSPRTAEAFF
TRBJ1-1,NA,TRBV5-1,CASSLAGPANTEAFF
TRBJ1-1,NA,TRBV7-9,CASSSQYTEAFF
TRBJ2-2,NA,TRBV20-1,CSAREMSTGELFF
TRBJ2-1,TRBD1,TRBV7-3,CASSKGTGSNEQFF
TRBJ2-3,NA,TRBV20-1,CSARVGRGTDTQYF
TRBJ2-3,NA,TRBV10-2,CASSEYGGSTDTQYF
TRBJ1-1,NA,TRBV11-2,CASSLDRGTTEAFF
TRBJ2-3,TRBD1,TRBV18,CASSRDRESTDTQYF
TRBJ1-2,NA,TRBV20-1,CSAMAGQGTNYGYTF
TRBJ2-7,TRBD1,TRBV27,CTSSLFTRDRGRRGASRGYGEQYF
TRBJ2-7,TRBD2,TRBV4-1,CASSLGLAGGPVYEQYF
TRBJ1-2,TRBD1,TRBV7-9,CASSLEGGQAWNYGYTF
TRBJ2-4,TRBD2,TRBV5-1,CASSLQRGNKNIQYF
TRBJ1-4,TRBD1,TRBV20-1,CSARFPGQVDEKLFF
TRBJ2-1,NA,TRBV6-5,CASSYPPAGSNEQFF
TRBJ2-2,NA,TRBV20-1,CSAHNRRAGELFF
TRBJ1-2,TRBD1,TRBV19,CATRDRGYNYGYTF
TRBJ1-2,NA,TRBV20-1,CSARSRQTLNYGYTF
TRBJ2-1,NA,TRBV29-1,CSVSEDSAYNEQFF